This note documents a single T cell receptor (beta chain) sequence. Its antigen is still unknown. A far larger clone is off by one base, so a read error is likely. TCRdb's table, derived via immunoSEQ multiplex PCR, lists solely in-frame clones and lacks some. Of about 490,000 clones in the sample, roughly 80% are singletons; the top ten hold about an eighth. These data originate in a study of shared clonotypes between healthy human individuals. General study points: Clonotype sharing levels among donors were expected to vary with sequencing depth.

The germline gives CDR1 MNHNS, CDR2 SASEGT. J was trimmed by 9 bases and V by 3 bases; bases with no gene match: 4. CDR3 length: 14 residues. The healthy adult donors were HIV-negative and reported no recent acute infections or vaccinations. The sequence was collected from a woman in her thirties or forties in good health. Some clones in this sample may be carry-over from other donors' samples. Material: PBMCs. This chain joins TRBV6-1 and TRBJ2-2; 10 nucleotides agree with TRBD2. The DNA for the CDR3 is TGTGCCAGCAGTGATCTAGCGGGGGTGAGGGAGCTGTTTTTT. Its protein is CASSDLAGVRELFF.